Each of the 24 T cell receptor beta chains below was sequenced from the same sample in a study of blood T cells in healthy people across ages. For the second PCR, which ran for roughly 6 to 12 cycles, a sample-barcoded 5' primer and a J-beta primer mix were used. TCRdb reprocessed the 5' RACE reads via MiXCR and lists one record per CDR3 protein. In the table there are fewer than 800,000 distinct CDR3 sequences, 32% of which are singletons. Source material: blood. Receptor source: a woman older than 75 in good health.

This clonotype has a count of ten or more. The chain has TRBV29-1 and TRBJ2-3; weak D call: TRBD2 (5 bases). From germline, CDR1 is SQVTM and CDR2 ANQGSEA. This CDR3 contains 14 residues. Trimming pared 2 bases from V and 3 bases from J, leaving 12 bases between. The CDR3 DNA sequence: TGCAGCGTTGAAAGGCCCAGAGGGACAGATACGCAGTATTTT. As protein: CSVERPRGTDTQYF.

In DNA, the CDR3 is TGCGCCAGCACTCGGGACGGATACATGAACACTGAAGCTTTCTTT. Translation gives CASTRDGYMNTEAFF. V gene TRBV5-1 combines with J gene TRBJ1-1, with a tentative D call TRBD1 (5 bases). Trimming pared 6 bases from V and 0 bases from J, leaving 15 bases between. The CDR3 has 15 amino acids. The germline gives CDR1 SGHRS, CDR2 YFSETQ.

The gene calls are TRBV7-9 and TRBJ1-1; 12 bases are a match to TRBD1. The J segment lost 1 base and the V segment lost 5 bases, leaving 8 bases of the junction unmatched. Germline V lookup: CDR1 SEHNR, CDR2 FQNEAQ (reference sequence). The CDR3 consists of 17 residues. CDR3 bases: TGTGCCAGCAGCCCCGGGACAGGGGGCTTAGCGAACACTGAAGCTTTCTTT. Amino acid sequence: CASSPGTGGLANTEAFF.

This chain connects TRBV20-1 to TRBJ1-4; 7 bases agree with TRBD1. The V gene end was trimmed by 0 bases and the J gene end by 7 bases; junction bases not matched to a gene: 11. This CDR3 contains 16 residues. Germline loops: CDR1 DFQATT, CDR2 SNEGSKA (reference sequence). The CDR3 DNA is TGCAGTGCTAGAGATGATAAGGGGGCCGATAGTGAAAAACTGTTTTTT. Its protein is CSARDDKGADSEKLFF.

In the case of this clonotype: Relative to the germline gene, one junction end is altered; a read error may explain this. CDR3 loop: CAARDQGDEKRFF. As DNA, the CDR3 is TGTGCCGCTAGAGATCAGGGGGATGAAAAACGGTTTTTT. The V and J genes are TRBV6-5 and TRBJ1-4; 7 bases agree with TRBD1. From germline, CDR1 is MNHEY and CDR2 SVGAGI. This CDR3 contains 13 residues.

This clonotype was recorded once. A much bigger clone sits one base away, suggesting this may be a read error. The chain uses TRBV7-8 and TRBJ2-1; D uncertain. Germline V CDR1 and CDR2: SGHVS, FQNEAQ. CDR3 length equals 12 residues. CDR3 in DNA: TGTGCCGGCAGCTTAGTTGACCGTGAGCAGTTCTTC. Its translation is CAGSLVDREQFF.

This clonotype has just a few counts. V and J are TRBV6-2 or TRBV6-3 and TRBJ1-5; D call uncertain. The ends were cut back, 4 bases at V and 4 bases at J, with 8 bases in the middle. The CDR3 spans 13 residues. Germline CDR1 reads MNHEY; CDR2 reads SVGEGT. The CDR3 DNA is TGTGCCAGCAGTTTTGACGTTAATCAGCCCCAGCATTTT. Residues: CASSFDVNQPQHF.

This clonotype was counted many times. The V gene is TRBV12-3 or TRBV12-4, the J gene TRBJ2-5; D tentatively fits TRBD1 or TRBD2 (5 bases each). V was clipped by 5 bases and J by 5 bases, with 15 bases between them. The CDR3 is 14 amino acids. The CDR3 DNA reads as TGTGCCAGCAGTGACTCAGGGACGGGGGAGACCCAGTACTTC. Translation: CASSDSGTGETQYF.

The genes are TRBV29-1 and TRBJ2-5; unclear D gene. Germline assignment: CDR1 SQVTM and CDR2 ANQGSEA. Deletions cut 2 bases from V and 13 bases from J, with 20 bases between. The CDR3 spans 13 residues. DNA for the CDR3: TGCAGCGTTGAAAGTACTGGTCTCCACGAGCTGTACTTC. This codes for CSVESTGLHELYF.

This clonotype was counted at least ten times. The CDR3 protein is CASSLVGGGVSYEQYF. The CDR3 nucleotides are TGTGCCAGCAGCTTAGTAGGCGGGGGCGTCTCCTACGAGCAGTACTTC. The V and J genes are TRBV7-2 and TRBJ2-7; TRBD2 might be the D (7 bases). Germline V CDR1 and CDR2: SGHTA, FQGNSA. The CDR3 is 16 amino acids. The ends were cut back, 1 base at V and 0 bases at J, with 13 bases in the middle.

The V gene is TRBV7-2, the J gene TRBJ2-7, with D possibly being TRBD2 (6 bases). Germline lookup yields CDR1 SGHTA and CDR2 FQGNSA. The CDR3 extends over 16 amino acids. Trimming stripped 5 bases from V and 1 base from J, with 18 bases between. Here the CDR3 DNA reads TGTGCCAGCAGCACGGGACTTTGGGGGAGTTCCTACGAGCAGTACTTC. Residues: CASSTGLWGSSYEQYF. Based on the CDR3 plus reference TRBV7-2 and TRBJ2-7, the full variable domain is GAGVSQSPSNKVTEKGKDVELRCDPISGHTALYWYRQSLGQGLEFLIYFQGNSAPDKSGLPSDRFSAERTGGSVSTLTIQRTQQEDSAVYLCASSTGLWGSSYEQYFGPGTRLTVT.

The table lists this clonotype with many counts. The chain combines TRBV7-3 with TRBJ2-3; 7 bases agree with TRBD1. With V trimmed by 8 bases and J by 0 bases, 8 bases remained unmatched. CDR1 SGHTA and CDR2 FQGTGA come from the germline V gene. The CDR3 spans 15 residues. As DNA, the CDR3 is TGTGCCAGCGGTGGTGGCAGGGGGAGCACAGATACGCAGTATTTT. Its protein product is CASGGGRGSTDTQYF.

This clonotype appeared many times. J is TRBJ1-1 and V is TRBV12-3 or TRBV12-4, with D perhaps matching TRBD1 (6 bases). V lost 5 bases, J lost 1 base, and 11 bases lay in between. This CDR3 has 14 amino acids. CDR3 region: CASSPGTQNTEAFF. The CDR3 DNA reads TGTGCCAGCAGTCCTGGGACACAGAACACTGAAGCTTTCTTT.

As regards this clonotype: A much larger clone lies one base from this, so it may be a read error. V is TRBV2 and J is TRBJ2-6, with D tentatively TRBD2 (6 bases). CDR1 is SNHLY and CDR2 is FYNNEI in the germline V gene. This CDR3 contains 18 residues. The CDR3 loop reads CASSVEGAGSFGANVRTF. For the CDR3, the DNA is TGTGCCAGCAGTGTGGAGGGCGCGGGAAGCTTTGGGGCCAACGTCCGGACTTTC.

This clonotype was picked up many times. The chain employs TRBV11-2 and TRBJ1-1; the D is unclear. The CDR3 totals 14 residues. Trimming left V 1 base short and J 1 base short, with 7 bases between. The germline V gene has CDR1 SGHAT and CDR2 FQNNGV. The CDR3 region is CASSLVGWNTEAFF. CDR3 in DNA: TGTGCCAGCAGCTTAGTAGGATGGAACACTGAAGCTTTCTTT.

The sample holds a few counts of this clonotype. This rearrangement joins TRBV30 to TRBJ2-7; D possibly corresponds to TRBD1 (6 bases). In germline, CDR1 is GTSNPN, CDR2 SVGIG (reference sequence). V gave up 3 bases and J gave up 4 bases, with 10 bases separating them. This CDR3 comprises 12 residues. CDR3 DNA: TGTGCCTGGAGGCAGGGGCAATACGAGCAGTACTTC. This sequence encodes CAWRQGQYEQYF.

This chain uses TRBV15 with TRBJ1-5; D gene unclear. Trimming cost V 0 bases and J 4 bases, with 10 bases left between them. CDR3 length: 15 amino acids. Looked up from germline, CDR1 is LNHNV and CDR2 is YYDKDF (reference sequence). In DNA form, the CDR3 reads TGTGCCACCAGCAGAGATCAGTGGTTGAATCAGCCCCAGCATTTT. Its translation is CATSRDQWLNQPQHF.

This clonotype was seen more than once but under ten times. The genes are TRBV25-1 and TRBJ1-1, with 8 bases matching TRBD1. CDR3 length: 16 residues. Per the germline V gene, CDR1 is MGHDK and CDR2 is SYGVNS. J was trimmed by 11 bases and V by 2 bases; bases with no gene match: 16. CDR3 sequence (DNA): TGTGCCAGCAGTGAACCCTATCATCTCCAGGGGGCAAGGGCTTTCTTT. Protein sequence: CASSEPYHLQGARAFF.

Only a few counts were recorded for this clonotype. The rearrangement links TRBV4-2 to TRBJ1-1, with 10 positions matching TRBD1. The CDR3 is made up of 16 amino acids. V trimming: 0 bases; J trimming: 2 bases; junction bases outside the gene matches: 3. The germline CDR1 and CDR2 sequences are LGHNA and YNFKEQ. The CDR3 DNA reads TGTGCCAGCAGCCAAGAAGGGACAGGGGTAAACACTGAAGCTTTCTTT. This encodes CASSQEGTGVNTEAFF.

The chain combines TRBV5-5 with TRBJ2-1; D unclear. Germline CDR1 SGHKS, CDR2 YYEKEE (reference sequence). The CDR3 runs 13 residues. V lost 4 bases, J lost 1 base, and 6 bases lay in between. CDR3 region: CASSAFSYNEQFF. CDR3 DNA: TGTGCCAGCAGCGCCTTTTCCTACAATGAGCAGTTCTTC.

V gene TRBV28 combines with J gene TRBJ2-3; 8 nucleotides align to TRBD2. The V and J ends lost 3 bases and 5 bases, in that order; junction bases with no gene match: 7. The CDR3 loop spans 15 amino acids. CDR1 is MDHEN, CDR2 SYDVKM, per germline. CDR3 sequence: CASSLASGGQDTQYF. In nucleotides, the CDR3 is TGTGCCAGCAGTTTGGCGAGCGGGGGTCAAGATACGCAGTATTTT.

The chain employs TRBV6-5 and TRBJ2-7; 9 nucleotides agree with TRBD1. The germline gives CDR1 MNHEY, CDR2 SVGAGI. The CDR3 totals 13 residues. With 7 bases clipped from V and 6 bases from J, the junction kept 7 bases outside the gene matches. Here the CDR3 reads CASMGQGQTEQYF. As DNA, the CDR3 is TGTGCCAGCATGGGACAGGGACAAACCGAGCAGTACTTC.

There are many counts of this clonotype. V is TRBV7-2 and J is TRBJ2-7, with 7 nucleotides matching TRBD1. V lost 3 bases to trimming and J lost 7 bases; unmatched junction nucleotides: 9. Germline-derived CDR1 and CDR2 are SGHTA and FQGNSA. This CDR3 region has 14 residues. The CDR3 is CASSFRTGRREQYF. The CDR3, as DNA: TGTGCCAGCAGCTTTCGGACAGGTAGACGTGAGCAGTACTTC.

A remark on this clonotype: This may stem from a read error, because a much larger clone lies one nucleotide away. The rearrangement uses TRBV4-3 and TRBJ1-2, with D tentatively TRBD1 (5 bases). Germline loops: CDR1 LGHNA, CDR2 YSLEER. The ends were cut back, 4 bases at V and 3 bases at J, with 12 bases in the middle. This CDR3 spans 14 amino acids. This CDR3 reads CASSRERGYYGYTF. The DNA of the CDR3 is TGCGCCAGCAGCCGAGAGCGGGGCTACTATGGCTACACCTTC.